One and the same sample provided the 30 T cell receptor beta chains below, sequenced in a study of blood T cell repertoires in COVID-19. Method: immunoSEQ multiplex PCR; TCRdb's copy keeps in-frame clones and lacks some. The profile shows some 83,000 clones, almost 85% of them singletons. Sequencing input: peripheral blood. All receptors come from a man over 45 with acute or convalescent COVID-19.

The chain's CDR3 is CATYKMISRTQYF. DNA for the CDR3: TGTGCCACCTATAAAATGATATCTAGGACCCAGTACTTC. V and J are TRBV6-5 and TRBJ2-5; D is unclear. Trimming cost V 10 bases and J 7 bases, with 19 bases left between them. This CDR3 has 13 amino acids. Germline V lookup: CDR1 MNHEY, CDR2 SVGAGI.

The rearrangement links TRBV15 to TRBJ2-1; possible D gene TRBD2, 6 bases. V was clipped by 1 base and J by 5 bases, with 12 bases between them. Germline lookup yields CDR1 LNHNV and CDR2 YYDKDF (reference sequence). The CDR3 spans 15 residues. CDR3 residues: CATSRGASANNEQFF. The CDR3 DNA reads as TGTGCCACCAGCAGAGGGGCTAGCGCAAACAATGAGCAGTTCTTC.

The CDR3 region has the DNA TGTGCCAGCAGCCACGCGACACCCGGGGACACTGAAGCTTTCTTT. Translated, it gives CASSHATPGDTEAFF. The chain has TRBV4-2 and TRBJ1-1; D gene uncertain. V was shortened by 3 bases and J by 3 bases, with 14 bases between the two germline ends. Germline V gene sequence: CDR1 LGHNA, CDR2 YNFKEQ. This CDR3 contains 15 residues.

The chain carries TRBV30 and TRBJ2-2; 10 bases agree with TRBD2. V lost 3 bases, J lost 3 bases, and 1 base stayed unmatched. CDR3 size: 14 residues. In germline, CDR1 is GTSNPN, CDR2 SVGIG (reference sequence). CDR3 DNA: TGTGCCTGGAGACTAGCGGGGTACACCGGGGAGCTGTTTTTT. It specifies CAWRLAGYTGELFF.

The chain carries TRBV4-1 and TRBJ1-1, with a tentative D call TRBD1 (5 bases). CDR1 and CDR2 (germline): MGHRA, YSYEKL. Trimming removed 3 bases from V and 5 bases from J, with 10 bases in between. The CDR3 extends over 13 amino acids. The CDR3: CASSQDQGTEAFF. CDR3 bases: TGCGCCAGCAGCCAGGACCAGGGAACTGAAGCTTTCTTT.

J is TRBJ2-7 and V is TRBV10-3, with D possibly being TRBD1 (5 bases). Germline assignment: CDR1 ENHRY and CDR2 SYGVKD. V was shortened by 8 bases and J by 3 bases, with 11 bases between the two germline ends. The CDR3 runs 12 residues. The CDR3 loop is CAIGQGGYEQYF. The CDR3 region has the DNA TGTGCCATCGGCCAGGGCGGCTACGAGCAGTACTTC.

The CDR3 DNA follows: TGTGCCAGCAGCGTAGGGACAGGGGGCTGGAACGAGCAGTACTTC. Translation: CASSVGTGGWNEQYF. This chain links TRBV9 with TRBJ2-7; 11 bases match TRBD1. V lost 0 bases and J lost 5; bases outside the gene matches: 4. The length of the CDR3 is 15 residues. Germline V gene data show CDR1 as SGDLS and CDR2 as YYNGEE.

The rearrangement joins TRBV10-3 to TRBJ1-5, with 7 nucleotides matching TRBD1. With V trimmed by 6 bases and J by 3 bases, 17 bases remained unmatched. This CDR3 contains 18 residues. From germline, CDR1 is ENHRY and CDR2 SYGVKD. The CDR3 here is CAISPGQMGGRDNQPQHF. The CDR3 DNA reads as TGTGCCATCAGCCCGGGACAGATGGGAGGCCGGGACAATCAGCCCCAGCATTTT.

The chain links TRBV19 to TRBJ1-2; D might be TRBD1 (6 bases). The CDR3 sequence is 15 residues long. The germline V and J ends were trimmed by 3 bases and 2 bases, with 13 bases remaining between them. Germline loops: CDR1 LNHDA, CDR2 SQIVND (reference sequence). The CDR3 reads CASSIKTGPNYGYTF. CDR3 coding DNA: TGTGCCAGTAGTATCAAAACAGGGCCCAACTATGGCTACACCTTC.

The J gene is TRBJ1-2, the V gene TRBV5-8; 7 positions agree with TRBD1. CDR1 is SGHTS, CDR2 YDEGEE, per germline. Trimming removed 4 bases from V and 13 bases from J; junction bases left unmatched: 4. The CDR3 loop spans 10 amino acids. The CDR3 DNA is TGTGCCAGCAGCAGGACAGGAGCCACCTTC. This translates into CASSRTGATF.

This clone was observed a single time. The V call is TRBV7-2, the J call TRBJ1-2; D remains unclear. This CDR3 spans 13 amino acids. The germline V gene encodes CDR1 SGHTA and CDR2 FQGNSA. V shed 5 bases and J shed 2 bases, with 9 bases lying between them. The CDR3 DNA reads TGTGCCAGCAGCCCAGGATCCAACTATGGCTACACCTTC. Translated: CASSPGSNYGYTF.

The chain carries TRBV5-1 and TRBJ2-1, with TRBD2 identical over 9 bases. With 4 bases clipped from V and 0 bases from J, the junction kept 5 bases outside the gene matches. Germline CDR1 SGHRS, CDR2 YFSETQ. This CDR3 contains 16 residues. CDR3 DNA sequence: TGCGCCAGCAGCCCCGCGGGGGGGATCTCCTACAATGAGCAGTTCTTC. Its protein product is CASSPAGGISYNEQFF. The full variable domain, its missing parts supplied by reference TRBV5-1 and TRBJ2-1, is KAGVTQTPRYLIKTRGQQVTLSCSPISGHRSVSWYQQTPGQGLQFLFEYFSETQRNKGNFPGRFSGRQFSNSRSEMNVSTLELGDSALYLCASSPAGGISYNEQFFGPGTRLTVL.

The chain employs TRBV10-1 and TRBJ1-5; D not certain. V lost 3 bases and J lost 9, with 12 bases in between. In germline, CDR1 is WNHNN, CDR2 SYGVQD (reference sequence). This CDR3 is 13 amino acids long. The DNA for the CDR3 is TGCGCCAGCAGTGAAAGTCGAGGGCTGCCCCAGCATTTT. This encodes CASSESRGLPQHF.

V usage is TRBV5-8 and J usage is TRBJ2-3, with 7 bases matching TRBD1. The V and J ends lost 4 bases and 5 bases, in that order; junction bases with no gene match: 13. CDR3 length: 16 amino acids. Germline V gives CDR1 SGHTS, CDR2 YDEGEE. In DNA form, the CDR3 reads TGTGCCAGCAGCCAGTGGGTTGACAGGGACGGAGATACGCAGTATTTT. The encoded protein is CASSQWVDRDGDTQYF.

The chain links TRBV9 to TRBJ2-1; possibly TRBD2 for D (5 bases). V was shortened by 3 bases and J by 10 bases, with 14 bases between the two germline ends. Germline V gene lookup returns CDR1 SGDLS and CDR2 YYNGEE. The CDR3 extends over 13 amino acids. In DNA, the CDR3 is TGTGCCAGCAGCGCCGGCCAGCGGAAAGAGCAGTTCTTC. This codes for CASSAGQRKEQFF.

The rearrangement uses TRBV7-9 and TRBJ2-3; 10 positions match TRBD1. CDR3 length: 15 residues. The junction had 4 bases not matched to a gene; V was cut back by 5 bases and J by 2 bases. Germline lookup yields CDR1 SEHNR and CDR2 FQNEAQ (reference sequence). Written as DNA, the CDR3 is TGTGCCAGCAGCACACGACAGGGGGCCACAGATACGCAGTATTTT. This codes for CASSTRQGATDTQYF.

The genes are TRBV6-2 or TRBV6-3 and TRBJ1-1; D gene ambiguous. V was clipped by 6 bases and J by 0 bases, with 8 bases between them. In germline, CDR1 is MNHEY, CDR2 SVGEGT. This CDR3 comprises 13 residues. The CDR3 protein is CASSINMNTEAFF. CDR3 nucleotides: TGTGCCAGCAGCATCAACATGAACACTGAAGCTTTCTTT.

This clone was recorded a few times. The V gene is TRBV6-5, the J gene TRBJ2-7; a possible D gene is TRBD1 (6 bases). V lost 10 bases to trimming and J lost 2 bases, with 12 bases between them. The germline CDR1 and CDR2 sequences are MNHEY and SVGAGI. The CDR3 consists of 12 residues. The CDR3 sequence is CAIDRSTYEQYF. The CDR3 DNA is TGTGCCATAGACAGGTCAACCTACGAGCAGTACTTC.

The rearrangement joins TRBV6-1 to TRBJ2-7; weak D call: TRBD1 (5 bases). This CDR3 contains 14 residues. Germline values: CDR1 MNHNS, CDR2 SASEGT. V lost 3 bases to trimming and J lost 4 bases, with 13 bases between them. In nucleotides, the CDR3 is TGTGCCAGCAGTGAGGGGTCCAACAGGTACGAGCAGTACTTC. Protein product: CASSEGSNRYEQYF.

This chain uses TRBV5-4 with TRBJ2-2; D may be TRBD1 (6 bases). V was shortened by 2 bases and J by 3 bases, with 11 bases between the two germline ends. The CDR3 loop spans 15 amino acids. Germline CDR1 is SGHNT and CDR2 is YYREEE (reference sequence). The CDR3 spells CASSFVQGDTGELFF. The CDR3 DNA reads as TGTGCCAGCAGCTTTGTACAGGGAGACACCGGGGAGCTGTTTTTT.

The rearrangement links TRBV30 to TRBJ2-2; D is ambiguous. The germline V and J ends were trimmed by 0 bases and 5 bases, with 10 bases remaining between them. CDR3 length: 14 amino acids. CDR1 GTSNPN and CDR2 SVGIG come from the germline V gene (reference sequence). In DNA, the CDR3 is TGTGCCTGGAGTGTAAGACTCTGGACCGGGGAGCTGTTTTTT. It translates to CAWSVRLWTGELFF.

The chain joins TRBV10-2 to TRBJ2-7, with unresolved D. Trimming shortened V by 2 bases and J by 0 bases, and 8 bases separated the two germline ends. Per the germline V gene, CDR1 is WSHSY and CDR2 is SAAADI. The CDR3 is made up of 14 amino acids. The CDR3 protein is CASSEIYSSYEQYF. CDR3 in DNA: TGCGCCAGCAGTGAGATTTATAGCTCCTACGAGCAGTACTTC.

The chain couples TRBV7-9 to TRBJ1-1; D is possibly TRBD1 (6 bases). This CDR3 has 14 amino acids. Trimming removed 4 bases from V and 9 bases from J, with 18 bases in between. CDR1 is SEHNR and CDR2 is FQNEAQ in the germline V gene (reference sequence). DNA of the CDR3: TGTGCCAGCAGCTCCACCGGGGGGGGGCAAAAAGCTTTCTTT. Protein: CASSSTGGGQKAFF. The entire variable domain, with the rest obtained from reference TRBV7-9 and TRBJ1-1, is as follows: DTGVSQNPRHKITKRGQNVTFRCDPISEHNRLYWYRQTLGQGPEFLTYFQNEAQLEKSRLLSDRFSAERPKGSFSTLEIQRTEQGDSAMYLCASSSTGGGQKAFFGQGTRLTVV.

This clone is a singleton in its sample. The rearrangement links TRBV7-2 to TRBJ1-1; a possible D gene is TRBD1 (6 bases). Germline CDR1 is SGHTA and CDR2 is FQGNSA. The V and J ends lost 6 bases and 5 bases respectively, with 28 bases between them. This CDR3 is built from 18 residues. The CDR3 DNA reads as TGTGCCAGCAGAGGAGGGGGGGATAGGGAATCTTTTACTACTGAAGCTTTCTTT. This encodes CASRGGGDRESFTTEAFF.

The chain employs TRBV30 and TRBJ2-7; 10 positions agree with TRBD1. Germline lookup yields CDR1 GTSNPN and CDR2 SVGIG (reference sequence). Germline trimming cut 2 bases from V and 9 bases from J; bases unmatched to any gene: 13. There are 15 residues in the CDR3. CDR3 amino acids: CAWSRFEGTGVGQYF. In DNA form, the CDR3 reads TGTGCCTGGAGTAGATTCGAAGGGACAGGGGTAGGGCAGTACTTC.

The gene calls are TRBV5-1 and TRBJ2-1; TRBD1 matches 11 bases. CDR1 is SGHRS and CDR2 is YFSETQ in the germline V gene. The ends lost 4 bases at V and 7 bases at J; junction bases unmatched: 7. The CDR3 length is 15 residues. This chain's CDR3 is CASSPGQGANNEQFF. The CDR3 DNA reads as TGCGCCAGCAGCCCTGGACAGGGGGCGAATAATGAGCAGTTCTTC. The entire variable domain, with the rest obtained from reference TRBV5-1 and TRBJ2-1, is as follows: KAGVTQTPRYLIKTRGQQVTLSCSPISGHRSVSWYQQTPGQGLQFLFEYFSETQRNKGNFPGRFSGRQFSNSRSEMNVSTLELGDSALYLCASSPGQGANNEQFFGPGTRLTVL.

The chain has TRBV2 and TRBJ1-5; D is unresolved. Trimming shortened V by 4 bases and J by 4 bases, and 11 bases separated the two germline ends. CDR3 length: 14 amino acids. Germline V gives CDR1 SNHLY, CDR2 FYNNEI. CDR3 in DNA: TGTGCCAGCAGTGTAGGAGGAGGAAATCAGCCCCAGCATTTT. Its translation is CASSVGGGNQPQHF.

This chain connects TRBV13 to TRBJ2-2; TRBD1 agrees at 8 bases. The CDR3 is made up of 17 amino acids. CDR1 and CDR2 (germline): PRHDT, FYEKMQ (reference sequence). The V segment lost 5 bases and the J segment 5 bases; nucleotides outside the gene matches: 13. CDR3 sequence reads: CASSRGPTGGRTGELFF. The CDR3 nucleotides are TGTGCCAGCAGCCGAGGACCTACAGGGGGTCGGACCGGGGAGCTGTTTTTT.

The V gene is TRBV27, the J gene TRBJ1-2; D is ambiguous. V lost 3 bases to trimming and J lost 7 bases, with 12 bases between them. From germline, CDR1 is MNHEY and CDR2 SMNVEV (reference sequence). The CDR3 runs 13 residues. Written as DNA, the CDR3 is TGTGCCAGCAGTTTCGAAGGGAGAATTGGCTACACCTTC. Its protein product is CASSFEGRIGYTF.

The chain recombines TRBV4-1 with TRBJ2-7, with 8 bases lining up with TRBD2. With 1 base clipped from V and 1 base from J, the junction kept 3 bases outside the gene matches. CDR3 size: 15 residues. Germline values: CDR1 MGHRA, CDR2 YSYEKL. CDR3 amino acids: CASSQVGGVSYEQYF. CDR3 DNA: TGCGCCAGCAGCCAAGTCGGGGGGGTATCCTACGAGCAGTACTTC.